The text below deals with one T cell receptor beta chain. What it recognizes is unknown. Produced via immunoSEQ multiplex PCR; TCRdb's table is partial and in-frame only. The data contain about 680,000 clones, more than 70% of them seen just once; the ten biggest clones take up about 1.5%. These data belong to a study of Ad26.COV2.S vaccination and SARS-CoV-2 variants. Study-level points and caveats: Non-spike TCR breadth showed similarity between vaccine and placebo recipients.

As for treatment: around 19 received Ad26.COV2.S at low or high dose, single or two shots; about 5 received placebo; per-sample allocation not given. Material that was analyzed had been drawn on day 63 after the first vaccine or placebo injection. The length of the CDR3 is 14 residues. Germline CDR1 reads MNHEY; CDR2 reads SVGAGI. Trimming stripped 2 bases from V and 6 bases from J, with 11 bases between. This chain uses TRBV6-5 with TRBJ2-1, with a possible D match to TRBD2 (5 bases). The sequence derives from a person between 18 and 59 years old who received the Ad26.COV2.S COVID-19 vaccine or a placebo. Here the sequenced sample was peripheral blood, taken in a trial of Ad26.COV2.S vaccine versus placebo. CDR3 coding DNA: TGTGCCAGCAGTTACGAGGGTAGCCCCAATGAGCAGTTCTTC. It specifies CASSYEGSPNEQFF.